What follows describes a single T cell receptor beta chain. The data derive from a study of T cell changes during pregnancy in multiple sclerosis. The ends lost 5 bases at V and 5 bases at J; junction bases unmatched: 7. The CDR3 length is 14 residues. CDR1 is MNHNS, CDR2 SASEGT, per germline. The data were produced by immunoSEQ multiplex PCR, yet TCRdb's version contains in-frame clones alone and is incomplete. The table has around 40,000 clones, about 90% seen once; the top ten hold 0.56%. The clonotype was recovered from a female donor with multiple sclerosis, enrolled in a pregnancy study. The sample here was CD4+ T cells from peripheral blood mononuclear cells, taken before pregnancy. This chain uses TRBV6-1 with TRBJ2-3, with TRBD2 matching over 7 bases. The CDR3 DNA reads as TGTGCCAGCAGTCGAGCGGGGTGGGGAGATACGCAGTATTTT. It is translated as CASSRAGWGDTQYF.